What follows are 17 T cell receptor beta chains derived from one specimen sequenced in a study of T-cell reconstitution after alpha-beta-depleted transplantation in children (dated by TCRdb to about 2016). Libraries were made using PCR. The data were produced on an Illumina HiSeq 2500. TCR libraries were prepared with molecular barcoding, using unique molecular identifiers to normalize TCRbeta repertoire quantification. TCRdb itself trimmed the public reads at Q25 with fastp, ran MiXCR and retained productive beta chains. Every CDR3 protein is listed once, alongside the most common genes and DNA of its rows. In this sample the table shows around 420,000 distinct CDR3 sequences, roughly 15% of which occur a single time. 25% to 30% of the sample is in the top ten clones. The treatment or condition tag for this specimen amounts to: allogeneic hematopoietic cell transplantation with graft depleted of TCRalphabeta T cells and CD19 B cells.

This material consisted of PBMCs, mostly from graft donor cells, taken 360 days after TCRalphabeta/CD19-depleted stem cell transplant. These TCRs come from a boy younger than two who had a stem cell transplant for Wiskott-Aldrich syndrome, so the T cells may come from the graft donor.

The chain carries TRBV12-3 or TRBV12-4 and TRBJ2-4, with no clear D. The ends were cut back, 5 bases at V and 0 bases at J, with 11 bases in the middle. The CDR3 loop spans 15 amino acids. This CDR3 reads CASSTLAVAKNIQYF. CDR3 nucleotides: TGTGCCAGCAGTACCCTGGCCGTAGCCAAAAACATTCAGTACTTC.

The gene calls are TRBV2 and TRBJ2-1; D may be TRBD2 (5 bases). V lost 5 bases to trimming and J lost 6 bases, with 14 bases between them. The CDR3 has 14 residues. Per germline, CDR1 SNHLY and CDR2 FYNNEI. CDR3 loop: CASSPYGLPNEQFF. The DNA of the CDR3 is TGTGCCAGCAGTCCCTATGGACTCCCCAATGAGCAGTTCTTC. The full variable domain, completed using reference TRBV2 and TRBJ2-1, is EPEVTQTPSHQVTQMGQEVILRCVPISNHLYFYWYRQILGQKVEFLVSFYNNEISEKSEIFDDQFSVERPDGSNFTLKIRSTKLEDSAMYFCASSPYGLPNEQFFGPGTRLTVL.

V and J are TRBV29-1 and TRBJ2-3; D uncertain. Germline CDR1 and CDR2: SQVTM and ANQGSEA. The CDR3 covers 14 residues. V was shortened by 4 bases and J by 3 bases, with 14 bases between the two germline ends. The CDR3 loop is CSVVSDKETDTQYF. CDR3 DNA sequence: TGCAGCGTTGTGAGCGATAAGGAAACAGATACGCAGTATTTT.

J is TRBJ2-6 and V is TRBV6-1; possible D gene TRBD1, 7 bases. This CDR3 comprises 18 residues. Looked up from germline, CDR1 is MNHNS and CDR2 is SASEGT. V was trimmed by 6 bases and J by 0 bases, leaving 18 bases between them. DNA of the CDR3: TGTGCCAGCAGCCCCCGCGGGACAGTTCCCTCTGGGGCCAACGTCCTGACTTTC. As protein: CASSPRGTVPSGANVLTF.

This clonotype was found a few times. The rearrangement uses TRBV11-2 and TRBJ2-3; D uncertain. V shed 2 bases and J shed 4 bases, with 7 bases lying between them. The CDR3 length is 13 residues. Germline CDR1 SGHAT, CDR2 FQNNGV. CDR3 DNA: TGTGCCAGCAGCTTACCGTCCGCAGATACGCAGTATTTT. As protein: CASSLPSADTQYF.

At least ten counts were recorded for this clonotype. The chain has TRBV11-2 and TRBJ2-7, with unresolved D. The CDR3 has 15 amino acids. The V end lost 2 bases, the J end lost 0 bases, and 11 bases lay between the germline ends. The germline V gene has CDR1 SGHAT and CDR2 FQNNGV. CDR3 coding DNA: TGTGCCAGCAGCTTAATACAAGGGCCCTCCTACGAGCAGTACTTC. Translation: CASSLIQGPSYEQYF.

This clonotype showed up just a few times. The chain links TRBV5-1 to TRBJ2-7; 12 bases match TRBD1. Germline CDR1 and CDR2: SGHRS and YFSETQ. This CDR3 region has 14 residues. V shed 0 bases, J shed 6 bases, and the junction held 1 base outside the gene matches. The CDR3 here is CASSLVGQGAEQYF. The CDR3 DNA follows: TGCGCCAGCAGCTTGGTGGGACAGGGGGCCGAGCAGTACTTC.

This clonotype showed up just a few times. This chain uses TRBV6-5 with TRBJ2-3, with D possibly matching TRBD1 (5 bases). Trimming cost V 0 bases and J 4 bases, with 8 bases left between them. This CDR3 contains 14 residues. Germline lookup yields CDR1 MNHEY and CDR2 SVGAGI. The CDR3: CASSYSNRPDTQYF. CDR3 coding DNA: TGTGCCAGCAGTTACTCGAACAGGCCAGATACGCAGTATTTT.

The rearrangement links TRBV6-5 to TRBJ2-7, with a weak D call TRBD2 (5 bases). Trimming removed 2 bases from V and 6 bases from J, with 20 bases in between. This CDR3 has 16 amino acids. Germline V gives CDR1 MNHEY, CDR2 SVGAGI. The CDR3 sequence: CASSYGGPFPGSEQYF. The CDR3 DNA follows: TGTGCCAGCAGTTACGGCGGACCCTTCCCGGGGTCCGAGCAGTACTTC.

This clonotype was seen more than once but under ten times. This chain joins TRBV4-2 and TRBJ2-1; 10 bases are shared with TRBD1. Germline V gives CDR1 LGHNA, CDR2 YNFKEQ. The CDR3 consists of 16 residues. Unmatched junction bases numbered 11, after V lost 0 bases and J lost 12 bases. The DNA of the CDR3 is TGTGCCAGCAGCCAAGACCGGACAGGGGGGCCGGGAACGCAGTTCTTC. Its translation: CASSQDRTGGPGTQFF.

This clonotype was counted many times. The rearrangement uses TRBV20-1 and TRBJ2-7; 10 bases are shared with TRBD2. CDR1 and CDR2 from the germline V gene are DFQATT and SNEGSKA (reference sequence). The CDR3 is 14 residues long. V gave up 6 bases and J gave up 2 bases; unmatched junction bases: 7. CDR3 loop: CSATTGTSAYEQYF. CDR3 coding DNA: TGCAGTGCAACCACCGGGACTAGCGCCTACGAGCAGTACTTC.

The chain links TRBV7-9 to TRBJ1-2; D unclear. This CDR3 comprises 13 residues. Trimming pared 2 bases from V and 3 bases from J, leaving 7 bases between. CDR1 and CDR2 (germline): SEHNR, FQNEAQ (reference sequence). The DNA for the CDR3 is TGTGCCAGCAGCTTATTGGTAGACTATGGCTACACCTTC. Translation gives CASSLLVDYGYTF.

The chain links TRBV7-8 to TRBJ2-5; the match to TRBD1 covers 7 bases. The CDR3 is 15 residues long. Per germline, CDR1 SGHVS and CDR2 FQNEAQ. The J segment lost 4 bases and the V segment lost 5 bases, leaving 10 bases of the junction unmatched. The CDR3 DNA reads as TGTGCCAGCAGCCCATCGCAGGGGGTGAGAGAGACCCAGTACTTC. It yields the protein CASSPSQGVRETQYF. The whole variable domain, remainder taken from reference TRBV7-8 and TRBJ2-5, is GAGVSQSPRYKVAKRGQDVALRCDPISGHVSLFWYQQALGQGPEFLTYFQNEAQLDKSGLPSDRFFAERPEGSVSTLKIQRTQQEDSAVYLCASSPSQGVRETQYFGPGTRLLVL.

This clonotype has just a few counts. V usage is TRBV7-2 and J usage is TRBJ2-1; 11 nucleotides line up with TRBD2. The CDR3 loop spans 15 amino acids. The ends lost 6 bases at V and 4 bases at J; junction bases unmatched: 5. Germline CDR1 is SGHTA and CDR2 is FQGNSA. This CDR3 is CASSIAGGPYNEQFF. In DNA form, the CDR3 reads TGTGCCAGCAGTATAGCGGGAGGGCCATACAATGAGCAGTTCTTC.

The chain combines TRBV15 with TRBJ2-3, with D uncertain. Germline V gene lookup returns CDR1 LNHNV and CDR2 YYDKDF (reference sequence). The CDR3 extends over 14 amino acids. Trimming stripped 1 base from V and 6 bases from J, with 11 bases between. The CDR3 sequence: CATSRVTTADTQYF. In DNA, the CDR3 is TGTGCCACCAGCAGAGTTACCACAGCCGATACGCAGTATTTT. Drawing the rest from reference TRBV15 and TRBJ2-3, the complete variable domain is DAMVIQNPRYQVTQFGKPVTLSCSQTLNHNVMYWYQQKSSQAPKLLFHYYDKDFNNEADTPDNFQSRRPNTSFCFLDIRSPGLGDTAMYLCATSRVTTADTQYFGPGTRLTVL.

The sample holds a few counts of this clonotype. The chain has TRBV7-8 and TRBJ1-2; D is uncertain. Per germline, CDR1 SGHVS and CDR2 FQNEAQ. The CDR3 is made up of 13 amino acids. Trimming took off 6 bases at V and 7 bases at J, with 15 bases between the two ends. The DNA of the CDR3 is TGTGCCAGCAGGGCGCGGGGAGGTAGTGGCTACACCTTC. As protein: CASRARGGSGYTF.

The gene calls are TRBV29-1 and TRBJ2-5, with a possible D match to TRBD2 (5 bases). The ends were cut back, 8 bases at V and 5 bases at J, with 18 bases in the middle. The CDR3 runs 13 residues. The V gene's germline CDR1 is SQVTM and CDR2 ANQGSEA. The CDR3 loop reads CSHRRAPEETQYF. The DNA of the CDR3 is TGCAGCCATCGGCGGGCCCCAGAGGAGACCCAGTACTTC.